The 13 T cell receptor beta chains below were found in one sample sequenced in a study of OX40 agonist ivuxolimab in advanced cancers. TCRdb's table, derived via immunoSEQ multiplex PCR, lists solely in-frame clones and lacks some. The sample has more than 70,000 clones; about 84% are singletons. This specimen was CD4+ or CD8+ T cells sorted from blood, taken in a trial of the OX40 agonist ivuxolimab. The receptors derive from an adult with an advanced solid tumor such as melanoma, head and neck, liver or kidney cancer.

The chain has TRBV6-6 and TRBJ2-7; D unclear. Germline V gene lookup returns CDR1 MNHNY and CDR2 SVGAGI (reference sequence). V was shortened by 0 bases and J by 3 bases, with 9 bases between the two germline ends. This CDR3 has 14 amino acids. This CDR3 reads CASSYSAPLYEQYF. As DNA, the CDR3 is TGTGCCAGCAGTTACTCGGCCCCCCTCTACGAGCAGTACTTC.

The rearrangement uses TRBV5-5 and TRBJ1-4, with 9 nucleotides matching TRBD1. V trimming: 2 bases; J trimming: 4 bases; junction bases outside the gene matches: 9. Germline loops: CDR1 SGHKS, CDR2 YYEKEE (reference sequence). The CDR3 sequence is 17 residues long. CDR3 region: CASSLTDRGGSNEKLFF. The CDR3 bases are TGTGCCAGCAGCTTAACGGACAGGGGCGGTAGTAATGAAAAACTGTTTTTT.

This chain links TRBV6-6 with TRBJ1-3; D is unresolved. The ends were cut back, 2 bases at V and 0 bases at J, with 11 bases in the middle. This CDR3 comprises 16 residues. Germline values: CDR1 MNHNY, CDR2 SVGAGI (reference sequence). The CDR3 region is CASSYALAISGNTIYF. The DNA of the CDR3 is TGTGCCAGCAGTTACGCCCTCGCGATCTCTGGAAACACCATATATTTT.

The chain uses TRBV2 and TRBJ2-2; D not resolved. V was shortened by 4 bases and J by 1 base, with 16 bases between the two germline ends. This CDR3 region has 17 residues. From germline, CDR1 is SNHLY and CDR2 FYNNEI. The CDR3 region is CASSVETIRGNTGELFF. As DNA, the CDR3 is TGTGCCAGCAGTGTGGAGACAATCCGCGGGAACACCGGGGAGCTGTTTTTT.

The rearrangement uses TRBV7-2 and TRBJ2-7; D is unresolved. Germline CDR1 SGHTA, CDR2 FQGNSA. CDR3 length: 15 amino acids. The V end lost 1 base, the J end lost 1 base, and 11 bases lay between the germline ends. CDR3: CASSLVRSTSYEQYF. DNA of the CDR3: TGTGCCAGCAGCTTAGTTAGGAGTACTTCCTACGAGCAGTACTTC. The variable domain in full, with the rest retrieved from reference TRBV7-2 and TRBJ2-7, is GAGVSQSPSNKVTEKGKDVELRCDPISGHTALYWYRQSLGQGLEFLIYFQGNSAPDKSGLPSDRFSAERTGGSVSTLTIQRTQQEDSAVYLCASSLVRSTSYEQYFGPGTRLTVT.

The V gene is TRBV7-2, the J gene TRBJ2-7, with 7 bases lining up with TRBD1. This CDR3 region has 16 residues. CDR1 and CDR2 (germline): SGHTA, FQGNSA. With V trimmed by 1 base and J by 6 bases, 12 bases remained unmatched. DNA of the CDR3: TGTGCCAGCAGCTTAGTTGTCGGGCCAGGGGGTGGCGAGCAGTACTTC. Translating gives CASSLVVGPGGGEQYF.

CDR3 nucleotides: TGCGCCAGCAGCTCAACAGGGGTCGGGTGGAACACCTTC. Its protein is CASSSTGVGWNTF. This rearrangement joins TRBV5-1 to TRBJ1-2, with 7 bases matching TRBD1. The CDR3 contains 13 residues. With 3 bases clipped from V and 12 bases from J, the junction kept 11 bases outside the gene matches. Germline CDR1 is SGHRS and CDR2 is YFSETQ.

This sequence joins TRBV30 and TRBJ2-3; 8 bases fit TRBD1. V gave up 4 bases and J gave up 0 bases; unmatched junction bases: 3. Germline V gives CDR1 GTSNPN, CDR2 SVGIG (reference sequence). This CDR3 is built from 14 residues. The CDR3 region is CAWMTGVSTDTQYF. CDR3 in DNA: TGTGCCTGGATGACAGGGGTCAGCACAGATACGCAGTATTTT.

The sample holds one count of this clone. This chain joins TRBV5-4 and TRBJ1-1; TRBD1 matches 11 bases. This CDR3 has 16 amino acids. J lost 11 bases, V lost 4 bases, and 16 bases had no gene match. The V gene's germline CDR1 is SGHNT and CDR2 YYREEE (reference sequence). The CDR3 is CASSNRTGGWELGAFF. The CDR3 DNA follows: TGTGCCAGCAGCAACCGGACAGGGGGCTGGGAATTGGGGGCTTTCTTT.

V gene TRBV18 combines with J gene TRBJ2-5, with D unresolved. CDR1 is KGHSH and CDR2 is LQKENI in the germline V gene. The CDR3 totals 14 residues. Trimming took 0 bases from V and 2 from J, leaving 7 bases between them. The DNA for the CDR3 is TGTGCCAGCTCACCACCGATCGGTCAAGAGACCCAGTACTTC. Its translation: CASSPPIGQETQYF.

This chain uses TRBV19 with TRBJ1-1; 7 nucleotides align to TRBD1. CDR3 length: 14 residues. V dropped 6 bases and J dropped 4; count of bases not matched to a gene: 8. Germline assignment: CDR1 LNHDA and CDR2 SQIVND (reference sequence). The CDR3 region has the DNA TGTGCCAGTAGCGACAGGGCTTGGGGCACTGAAGCTTTCTTT. It yields the protein CASSDRAWGTEAFF.

In this sample, this clone turned up a few times. The rearrangement uses TRBV5-1 and TRBJ1-2; possibly TRBD1 for D (5 bases). The CDR3 has 14 amino acids. V was clipped by 4 bases and J by 8 bases, with 18 bases between them. Germline V CDR1 and CDR2: SGHRS, YFSETQ. CDR3 DNA sequence: TGCGCCAGCAGCCCCAGGGATTTTGTGGGCGGCTACACCTTC. Encoded protein: CASSPRDFVGGYTF.

CDR3 bases: TGTGCCAGCAGCCCGGCCTACGTGGATACGCAGTATTTT. Protein sequence: CASSPAYVDTQYF. V usage is TRBV7-6 and J usage is TRBJ2-3; D unresolved. This CDR3 region has 13 residues. Germline V gene sequence: CDR1 SGHVS, CDR2 FNYEAQ. Trimming pared 5 bases from V and 6 bases from J, leaving 12 bases between.